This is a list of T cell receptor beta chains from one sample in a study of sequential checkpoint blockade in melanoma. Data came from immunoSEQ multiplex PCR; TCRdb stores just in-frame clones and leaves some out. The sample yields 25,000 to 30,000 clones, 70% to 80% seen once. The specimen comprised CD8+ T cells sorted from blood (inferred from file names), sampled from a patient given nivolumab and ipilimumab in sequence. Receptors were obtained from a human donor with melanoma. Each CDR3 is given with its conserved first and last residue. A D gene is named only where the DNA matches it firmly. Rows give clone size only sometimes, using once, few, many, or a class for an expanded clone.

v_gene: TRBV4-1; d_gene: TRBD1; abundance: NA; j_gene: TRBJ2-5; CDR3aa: CASSPFNTRQGNQYF; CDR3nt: TGCGCCAGCAGCCCCTTCAATACGAGACAGGGGAACCAGTACTTC
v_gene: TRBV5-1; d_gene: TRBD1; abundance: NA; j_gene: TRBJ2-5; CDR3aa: CASSFRGRGQETQYF; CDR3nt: TGCGCCAGCAGCTTCAGGGGGCGAGGTCAAGAGACCCAGTACTTC
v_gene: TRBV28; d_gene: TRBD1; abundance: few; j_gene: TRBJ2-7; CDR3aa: CASSGTGTGEQYF; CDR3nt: TGTGCCAGCAGTGGGACAGGGACTGGCGAGCAGTACTTC
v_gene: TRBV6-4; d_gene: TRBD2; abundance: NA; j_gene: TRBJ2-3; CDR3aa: CASSASGGAVDTQYF; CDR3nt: TGTGCCAGCAGTGCTAGCGGGGGGGCCGTAGATACGCAGTATTTT
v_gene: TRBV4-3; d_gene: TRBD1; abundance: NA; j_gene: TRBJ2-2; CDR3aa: CASSHNRRQGVIGELFF; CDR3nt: TGCGCCAGCAGCCATAACCGGCGACAGGGGGTTATCGGGGAGCTGTTTTTT
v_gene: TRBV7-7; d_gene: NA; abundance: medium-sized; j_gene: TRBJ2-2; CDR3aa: CAVGVNTGELFF; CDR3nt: TGTGCTGTCGGGGTGAACACCGGGGAGCTGTTTTTT
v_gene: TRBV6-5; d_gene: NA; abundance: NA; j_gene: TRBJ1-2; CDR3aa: CASSLAGYYGYTF; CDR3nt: TGTGCCAGCAGTTTGGCAGGGTACTATGGCTACACCTTC
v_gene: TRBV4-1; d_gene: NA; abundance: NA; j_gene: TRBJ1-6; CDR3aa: CASSQDRPGVPNSPLHF; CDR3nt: TGCGCCAGCAGCCAAGATCGTCCGGGGGTTCCGAATTCACCCCTCCACTTT
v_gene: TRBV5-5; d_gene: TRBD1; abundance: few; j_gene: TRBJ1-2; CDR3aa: CASSLEVGGTGLIYGYTF; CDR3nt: TGTGCCAGCAGCTTGGAGGTTGGTGGGACAGGGCTTATTTATGGCTACACCTTC
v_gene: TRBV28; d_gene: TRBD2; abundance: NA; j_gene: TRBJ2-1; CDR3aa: CASNQRGDYNEQFF; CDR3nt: TGTGCCAGCAATCAACGGGGGGACTACAATGAGCAGTTCTTC
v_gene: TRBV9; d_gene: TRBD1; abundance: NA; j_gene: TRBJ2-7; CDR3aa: CAIDTDRARNEQYF; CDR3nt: TGTGCCATCGACACGGACAGGGCAAGAAACGAGCAGTACTTC
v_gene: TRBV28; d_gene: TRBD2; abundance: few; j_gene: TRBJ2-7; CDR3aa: CASSLRAGGRLNEQYF; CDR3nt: TGTGCCAGCAGTTTAAGGGCGGGGGGGCGATTGAACGAGCAGTACTTC
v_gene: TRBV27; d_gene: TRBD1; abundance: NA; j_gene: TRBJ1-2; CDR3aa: CASMEGAQGGYTF; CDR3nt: TGTGCCAGCATGGAGGGGGCCCAAGGGGGCTACACCTTC
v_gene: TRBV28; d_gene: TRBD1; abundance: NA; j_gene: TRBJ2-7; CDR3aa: CASRAGTGGGYEQYF; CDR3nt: TGTGCCAGCAGAGCCGGGACAGGGGGCGGTTACGAGCAGTACTTC
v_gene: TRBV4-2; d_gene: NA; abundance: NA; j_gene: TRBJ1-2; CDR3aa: CASSLATALHGYTF; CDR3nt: TGTGCCAGCAGCTTGGCCACAGCCCTCCATGGCTACACCTTC
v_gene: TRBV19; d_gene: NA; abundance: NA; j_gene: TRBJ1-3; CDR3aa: CASSISGTSGNTIYF; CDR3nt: TGTGCCAGTAGTATTTCTGGCACCTCTGGAAACACCATATATTTT
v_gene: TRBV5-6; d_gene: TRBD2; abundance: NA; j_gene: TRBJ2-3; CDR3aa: CASRGLAGSGTQYF; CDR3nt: TGTGCCAGCAGAGGACTAGCGGGGTCTGGTACGCAGTATTTT
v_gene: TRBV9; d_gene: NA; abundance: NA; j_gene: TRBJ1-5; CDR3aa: CASSVEKDGGVGAQHF; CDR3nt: TGTGCCAGCAGCGTAGAGAAGGACGGAGGGGTAGGGGCCCAGCATTTT
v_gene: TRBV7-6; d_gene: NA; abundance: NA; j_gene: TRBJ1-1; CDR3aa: CASSRWGTEAFF; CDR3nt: TGTGCCAGCAGCCGGTGGGGCACCGAAGCTTTCTTT
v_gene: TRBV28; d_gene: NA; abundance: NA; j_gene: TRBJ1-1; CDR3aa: CASSPTGGNTEAFF; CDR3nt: TGTGCCAGCAGTCCGACAGGTGGGAACACTGAAGCTTTCTTT
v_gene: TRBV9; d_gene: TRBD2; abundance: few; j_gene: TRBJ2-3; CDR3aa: CASSGGGASTDTQYF; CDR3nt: TGTGCCAGCAGCGGCGGGGGGGCTAGCACAGATACGCAGTATTTT
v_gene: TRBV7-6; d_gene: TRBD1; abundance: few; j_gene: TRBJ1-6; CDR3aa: CASSSGQAAYNSPLHF; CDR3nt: TGTGCCAGCAGCTCAGGACAGGCCGCCTATAATTCACCCCTCCACTTT
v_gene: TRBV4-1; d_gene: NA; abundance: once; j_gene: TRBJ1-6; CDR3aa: CASSQDSAGAYSPLHF; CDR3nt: TGCGCCAGCAGCCAAGATTCCGCAGGGGCATATTCACCCCTCCACTTT
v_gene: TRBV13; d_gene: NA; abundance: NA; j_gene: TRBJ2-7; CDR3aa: CASSLRFSGGALEQYF; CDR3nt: TGTGCCAGCAGCTTACGGTTTAGTGGGGGGGCCCTCGAGCAGTACTTC
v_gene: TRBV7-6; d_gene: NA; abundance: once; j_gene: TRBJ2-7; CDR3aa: CASSLPGGVGEQYF; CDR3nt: TGTGCCAGCAGCTTACCCGGGGGAGTAGGGGAGCAGTACTTC
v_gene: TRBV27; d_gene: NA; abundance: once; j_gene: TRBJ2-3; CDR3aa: CASSLLGVADTQYF; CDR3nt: TGTGCCAGCAGTTTATTAGGGGTGGCAGATACGCAGTATTTT
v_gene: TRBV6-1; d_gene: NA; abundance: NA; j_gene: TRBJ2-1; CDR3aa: CASSGGQDLYNEQFF; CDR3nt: TGTGCCAGCAGTGGAGGGCAAGACCTATACAATGAGCAGTTCTTC
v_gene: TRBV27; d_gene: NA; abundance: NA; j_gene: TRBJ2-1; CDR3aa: CASSLSTTASYNEQFF; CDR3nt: TGTGCCAGCAGTTTATCGACGACAGCCTCCTACAATGAGCAGTTCTTC
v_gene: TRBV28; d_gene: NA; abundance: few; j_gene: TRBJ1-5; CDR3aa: CASSLRGMGNQPQHF; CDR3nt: TGTGCCAGCAGTTTGCGAGGGATGGGCAATCAGCCCCAGCATTTT
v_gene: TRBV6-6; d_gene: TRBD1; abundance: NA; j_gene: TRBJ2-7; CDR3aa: CASQGEREQYF; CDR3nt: TGTGCCAGCCAGGGGGAAAGGGAGCAGTACTTC
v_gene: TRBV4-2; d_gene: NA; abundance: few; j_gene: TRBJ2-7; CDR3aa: CASSENRDEQYF; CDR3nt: TGTGCCAGCAGCGAGAACCGGGACGAGCAGTACTTC
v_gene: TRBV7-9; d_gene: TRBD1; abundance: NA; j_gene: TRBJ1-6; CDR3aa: CASSKTGQGSYNSPLHF; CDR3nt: TGTGCCAGCAGCAAAACAGGACAGGGCTCCTATAATTCACCCCTCCACTTT
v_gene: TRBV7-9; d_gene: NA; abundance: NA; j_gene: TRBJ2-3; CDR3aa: CASSARWDTQYF; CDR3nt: TGTGCCAGCAGCGCCCGGTGGGATACGCAGTATTTT
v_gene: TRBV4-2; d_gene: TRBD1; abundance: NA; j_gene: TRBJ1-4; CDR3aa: CASSQDDQGANEKLFF; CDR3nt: TGTGCCAGCAGCCAAGATGACCAGGGGGCGAATGAAAAACTGTTTTTT
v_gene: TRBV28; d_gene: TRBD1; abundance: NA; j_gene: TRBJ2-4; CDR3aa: CASSRQGKNIQYF; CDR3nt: TGTGCCAGCAGTCGACAGGGCAAAAACATTCAGTACTTC
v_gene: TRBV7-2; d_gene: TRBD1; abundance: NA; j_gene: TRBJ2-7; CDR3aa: CASSAWDSSYEQYF; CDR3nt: TGTGCCAGCAGCGCTTGGGACAGCTCCTACGAGCAGTACTTC
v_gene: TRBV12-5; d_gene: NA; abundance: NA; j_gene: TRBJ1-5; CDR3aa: CASGLDGGLSQPQHF; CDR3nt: TGTGCTAGTGGTTTGGACGGGGGTCTTAGTCAGCCCCAGCATTTT
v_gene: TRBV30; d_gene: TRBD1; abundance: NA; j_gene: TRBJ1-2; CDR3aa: CAWSEGQDNGYTF; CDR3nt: TGTGCCTGGAGTGAAGGACAGGATAATGGCTACACCTTC
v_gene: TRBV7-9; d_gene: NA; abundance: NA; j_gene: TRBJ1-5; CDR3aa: CASSFRNSNQPQHF; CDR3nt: TGTGCCAGCAGCTTTCGTAATAGCAATCAGCCCCAGCATTTT
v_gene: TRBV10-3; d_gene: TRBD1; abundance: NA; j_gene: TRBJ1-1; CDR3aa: CAISQGAGGTEAFF; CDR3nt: TGTGCCATCAGTCAGGGGGCAGGGGGGACTGAAGCTTTCTTT
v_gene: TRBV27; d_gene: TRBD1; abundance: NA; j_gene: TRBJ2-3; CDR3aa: CASSFSKGQGEDTQYF; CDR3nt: TGTGCCAGCAGTTTCTCTAAAGGACAGGGAGAAGATACGCAGTATTTT
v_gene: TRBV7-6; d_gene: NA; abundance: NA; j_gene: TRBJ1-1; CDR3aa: CASSFDQFNTEAFF; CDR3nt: TGTGCCAGCAGCTTCGATCAGTTCAACACTGAAGCTTTCTTT
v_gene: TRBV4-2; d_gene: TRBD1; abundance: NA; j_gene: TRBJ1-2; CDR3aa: CASSSPGQGANYGYTF; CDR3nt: TGTGCCAGCAGTTCTCCGGGACAGGGGGCGAACTATGGCTACACCTTC
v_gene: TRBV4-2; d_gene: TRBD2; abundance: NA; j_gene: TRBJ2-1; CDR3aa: CASSQDIAGGPYNEQFF; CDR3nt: TGTGCCAGCAGCCAAGATATAGCGGGGGGGCCCTACAATGAGCAGTTCTTC
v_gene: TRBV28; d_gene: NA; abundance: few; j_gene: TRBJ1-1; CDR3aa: CASRGTGSPEAFF; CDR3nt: TGTGCCAGCAGAGGTACAGGGTCCCCTGAAGCTTTCTTT
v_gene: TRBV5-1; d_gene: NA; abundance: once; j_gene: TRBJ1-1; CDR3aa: CASSWTAMNTEAFF; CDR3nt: TGCGCCAGCAGCTGGACAGCTATGAACACTGAAGCTTTCTTT
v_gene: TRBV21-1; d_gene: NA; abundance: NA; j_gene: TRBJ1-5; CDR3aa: CASSKYRGAEDQPQHF; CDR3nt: TGTGCCAGCAGCAAATATCGGGGGGCCGAGGATCAGCCCCAGCATTTT
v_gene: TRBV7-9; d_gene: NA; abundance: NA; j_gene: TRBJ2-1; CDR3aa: CASSSPTGMGNEQFF; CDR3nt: TGTGCCAGCAGCTCCCCGACAGGAATGGGCAATGAGCAGTTCTTC
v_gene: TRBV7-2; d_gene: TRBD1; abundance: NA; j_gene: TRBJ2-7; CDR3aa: CASSPQLGTDEQYF; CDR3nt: TGTGCCAGCAGCCCACAGCTTGGGACAGACGAGCAGTACTTC
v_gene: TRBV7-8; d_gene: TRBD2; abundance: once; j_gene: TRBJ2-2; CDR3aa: CASSLGSGVTGELFF; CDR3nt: TGTGCCAGCAGCTTAGGTAGCGGGGTCACCGGGGAGCTGTTTTTT
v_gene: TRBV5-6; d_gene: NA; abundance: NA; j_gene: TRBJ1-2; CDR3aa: CASSLAALPRGYTF; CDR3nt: TGTGCCAGCAGCTTGGCCGCTCTCCCGAGGGGCTACACCTTC
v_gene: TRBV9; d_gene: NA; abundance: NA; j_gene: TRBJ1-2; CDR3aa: CASSRGTYGYTF; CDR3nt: TGTGCCAGCAGCCGAGGAACCTATGGCTACACCTTC
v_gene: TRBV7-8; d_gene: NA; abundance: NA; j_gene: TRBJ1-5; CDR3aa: CASSLIEGTLSNQPQHF; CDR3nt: TGTGCCAGCAGCTTAATCGAGGGGACACTTAGCAATCAGCCCCAGCATTTT
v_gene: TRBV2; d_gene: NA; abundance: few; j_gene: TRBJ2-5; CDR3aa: CATAPHLRETQYF; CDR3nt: TGTGCCACCGCACCCCACCTCCGGGAGACCCAGTACTTC
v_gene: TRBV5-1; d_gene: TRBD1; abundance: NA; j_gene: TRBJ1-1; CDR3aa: CASSWTGDEREAFF; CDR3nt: TGCGCCAGCAGCTGGACAGGGGACGAGAGGGAAGCTTTCTTT
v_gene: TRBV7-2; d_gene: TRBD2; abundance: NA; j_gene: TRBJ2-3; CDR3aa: CASSRLAGSHVGETDTQYF; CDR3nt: TGTGCCAGCAGCCGACTAGCGGGGAGTCATGTGGGAGAGACAGATACGCAGTATTTT
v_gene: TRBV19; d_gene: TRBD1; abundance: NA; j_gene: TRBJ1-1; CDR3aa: CASKGQGKTEAFF; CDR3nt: TGTGCCAGTAAGGGACAGGGAAAGACTGAAGCTTTCTTT
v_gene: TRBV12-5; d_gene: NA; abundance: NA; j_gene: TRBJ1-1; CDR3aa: CASGYGTEAFF; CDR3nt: TGTGCTAGTGGTTACGGCACTGAAGCTTTCTTT